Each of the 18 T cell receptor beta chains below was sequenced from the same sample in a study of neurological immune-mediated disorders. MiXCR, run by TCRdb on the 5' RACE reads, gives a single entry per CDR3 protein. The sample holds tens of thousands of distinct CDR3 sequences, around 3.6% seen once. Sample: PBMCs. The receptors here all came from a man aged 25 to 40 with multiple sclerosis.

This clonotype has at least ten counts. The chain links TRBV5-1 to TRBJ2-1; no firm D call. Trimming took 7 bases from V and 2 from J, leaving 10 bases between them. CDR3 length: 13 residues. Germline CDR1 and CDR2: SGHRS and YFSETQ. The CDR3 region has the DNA TGCGCCAGCGGTCAACAAGCCTACAATGAGCAGTTCTTC. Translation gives CASGQQAYNEQFF. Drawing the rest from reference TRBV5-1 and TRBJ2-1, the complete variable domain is KAGVTQTPRYLIKTRGQQVTLSCSPISGHRSVSWYQQTPGQGLQFLFEYFSETQRNKGNFPGRFSGRQFSNSRSEMNVSTLELGDSALYLCASGQQAYNEQFFGPGTRLTVL.

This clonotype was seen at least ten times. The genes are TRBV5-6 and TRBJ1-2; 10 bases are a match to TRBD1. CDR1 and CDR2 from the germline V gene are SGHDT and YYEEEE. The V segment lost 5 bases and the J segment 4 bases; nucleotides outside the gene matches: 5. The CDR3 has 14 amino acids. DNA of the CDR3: TGTGCCAGCAGTCCGGGACAGGGGACCTATGGCTACACCTTC. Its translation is CASSPGQGTYGYTF. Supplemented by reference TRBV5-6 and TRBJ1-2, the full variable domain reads DAGVTQSPTHLIKTRGQQVTLRCSPKSGHDTVSWYQQALGQGPQFIFQYYEEEERQRGNFPDRFSGHQFPNYSSELNVNALLLGDSALYLCASSPGQGTYGYTFGSGTRLTVV.

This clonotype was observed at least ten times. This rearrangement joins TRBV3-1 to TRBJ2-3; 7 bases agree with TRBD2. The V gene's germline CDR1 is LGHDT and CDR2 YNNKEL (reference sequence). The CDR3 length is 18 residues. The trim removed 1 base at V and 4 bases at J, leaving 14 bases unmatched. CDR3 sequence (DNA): TGTGCCAGCAGCCAAGGCGGCGGGAGTGGAGTGCGGGCAGATACGCAGTATTTT. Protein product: CASSQGGGSGVRADTQYF.

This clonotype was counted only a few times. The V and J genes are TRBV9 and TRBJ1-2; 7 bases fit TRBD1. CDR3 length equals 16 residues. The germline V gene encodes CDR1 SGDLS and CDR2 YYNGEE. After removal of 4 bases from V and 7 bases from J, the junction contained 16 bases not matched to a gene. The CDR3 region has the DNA TGTGCCAGCAGCTCTCACCTCCTCGACAGGGAAGGTGGCTACACCTTC. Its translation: CASSSHLLDREGGYTF.

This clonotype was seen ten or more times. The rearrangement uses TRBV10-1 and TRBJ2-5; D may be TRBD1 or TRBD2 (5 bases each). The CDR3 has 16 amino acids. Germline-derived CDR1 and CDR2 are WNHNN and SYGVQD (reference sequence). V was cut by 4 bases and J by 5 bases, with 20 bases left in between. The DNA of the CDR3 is TGCGCCAGCAGTGTTGAGGGGAGAAAGACGATGGAGACCCAGTACTTC. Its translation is CASSVEGRKTMETQYF.

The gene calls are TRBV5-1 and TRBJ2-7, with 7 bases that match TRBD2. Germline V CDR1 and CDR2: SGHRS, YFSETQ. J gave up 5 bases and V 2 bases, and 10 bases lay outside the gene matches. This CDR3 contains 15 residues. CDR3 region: CASSLSGGGPNEQYF. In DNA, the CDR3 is TGCGCCAGCAGCTTAAGTGGGGGAGGGCCGAACGAGCAGTACTTC.

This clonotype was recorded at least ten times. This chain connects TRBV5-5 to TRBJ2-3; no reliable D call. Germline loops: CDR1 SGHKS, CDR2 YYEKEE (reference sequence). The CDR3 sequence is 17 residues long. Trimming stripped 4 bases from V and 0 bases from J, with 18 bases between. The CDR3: CASSHTPRASSTDTQYF. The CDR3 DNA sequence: TGTGCCAGCAGCCACACCCCAAGGGCCTCTAGCACAGATACGCAGTATTTT.

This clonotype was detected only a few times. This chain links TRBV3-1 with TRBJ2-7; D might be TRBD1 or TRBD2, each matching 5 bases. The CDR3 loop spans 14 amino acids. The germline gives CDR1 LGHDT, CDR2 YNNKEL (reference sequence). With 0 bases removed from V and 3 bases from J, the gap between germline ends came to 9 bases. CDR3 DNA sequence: TGTGCCAGCAGCCAAGATGGTGGGGGCTACGAGCAGTACTTC. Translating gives CASSQDGGGYEQYF.

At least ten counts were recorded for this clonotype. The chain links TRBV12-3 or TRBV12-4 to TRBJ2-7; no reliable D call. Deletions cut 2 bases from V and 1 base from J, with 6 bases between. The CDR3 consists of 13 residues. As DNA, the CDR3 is TGTGCCAGCAGTTTATCAGTGTCCTACGAGCAGTACTTC. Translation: CASSLSVSYEQYF.

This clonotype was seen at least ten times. The CDR3 is CASREGQDYNEQFF. Here the CDR3 DNA reads TGCGCCAGCAGGGAGGGACAGGATTACAATGAGCAGTTCTTC. The chain is built from TRBV5-1 and TRBJ2-1, with 8 nucleotides matching TRBD1. Germline-derived CDR1 and CDR2 are SGHRS and YFSETQ. V lost 5 bases to trimming and J lost 4 bases; unmatched junction nucleotides: 5. The CDR3 runs 14 residues.

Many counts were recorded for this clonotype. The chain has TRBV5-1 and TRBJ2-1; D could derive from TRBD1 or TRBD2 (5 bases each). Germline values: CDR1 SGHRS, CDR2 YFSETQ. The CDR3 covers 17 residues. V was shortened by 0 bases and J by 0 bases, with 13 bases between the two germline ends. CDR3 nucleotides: TGCGCCAGCAGCTTGGTATCCGAGAGGGGCTCCTACAATGAGCAGTTCTTC. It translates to CASSLVSERGSYNEQFF.

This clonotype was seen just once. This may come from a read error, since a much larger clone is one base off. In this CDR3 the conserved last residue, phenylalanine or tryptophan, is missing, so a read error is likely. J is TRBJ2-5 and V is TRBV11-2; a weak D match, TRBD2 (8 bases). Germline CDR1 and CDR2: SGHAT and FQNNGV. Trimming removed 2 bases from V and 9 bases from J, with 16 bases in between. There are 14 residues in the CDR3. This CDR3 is CASSLPDRRGAQYI. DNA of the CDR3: TGTGCCAGCAGCTTACCGGACAGGCGGGGGGCCCAGTACATC.

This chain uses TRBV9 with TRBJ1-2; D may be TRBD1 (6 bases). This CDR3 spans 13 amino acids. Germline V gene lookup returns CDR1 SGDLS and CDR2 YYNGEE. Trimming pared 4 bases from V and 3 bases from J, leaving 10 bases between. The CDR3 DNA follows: TGTGCCAGCAGCAGACAGGACGACTATGGCTACACCTTC. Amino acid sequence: CASSRQDDYGYTF.

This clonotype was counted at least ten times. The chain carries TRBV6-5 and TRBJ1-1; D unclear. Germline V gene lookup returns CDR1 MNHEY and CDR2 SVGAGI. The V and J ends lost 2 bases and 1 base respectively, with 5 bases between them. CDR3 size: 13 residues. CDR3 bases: TGTGCCAGCAGTTACGGTGAGAACACTGAAGCTTTCTTT. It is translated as CASSYGENTEAFF.

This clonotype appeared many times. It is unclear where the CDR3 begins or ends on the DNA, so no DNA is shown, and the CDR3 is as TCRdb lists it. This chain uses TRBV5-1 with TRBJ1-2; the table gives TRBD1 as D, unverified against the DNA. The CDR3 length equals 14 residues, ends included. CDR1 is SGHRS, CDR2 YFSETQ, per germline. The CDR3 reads CASSLAGFGAGYTF.

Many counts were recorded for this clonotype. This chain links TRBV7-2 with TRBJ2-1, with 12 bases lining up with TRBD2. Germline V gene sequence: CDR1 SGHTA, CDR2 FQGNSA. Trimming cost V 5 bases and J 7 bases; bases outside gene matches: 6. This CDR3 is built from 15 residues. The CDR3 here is CASSPYLAGGNEQFF. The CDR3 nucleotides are TGTGCCAGCAGCCCGTATCTAGCGGGGGGGAATGAGCAGTTCTTC.

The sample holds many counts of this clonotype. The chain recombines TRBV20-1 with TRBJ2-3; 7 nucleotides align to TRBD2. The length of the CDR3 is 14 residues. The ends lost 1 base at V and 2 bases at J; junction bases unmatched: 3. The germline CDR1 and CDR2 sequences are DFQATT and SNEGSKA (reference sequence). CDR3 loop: CSARGRGTTDTQYF. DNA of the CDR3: TGCAGTGCTAGAGGGCGGGGGACCACAGATACGCAGTATTTT.

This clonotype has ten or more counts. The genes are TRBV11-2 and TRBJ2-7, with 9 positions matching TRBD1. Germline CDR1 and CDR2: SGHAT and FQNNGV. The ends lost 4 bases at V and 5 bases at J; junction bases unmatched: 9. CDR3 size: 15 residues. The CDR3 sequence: CASSSPVTGGHEQYF. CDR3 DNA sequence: TGTGCCAGCAGCTCGCCGGTGACAGGGGGACACGAGCAGTACTTC.